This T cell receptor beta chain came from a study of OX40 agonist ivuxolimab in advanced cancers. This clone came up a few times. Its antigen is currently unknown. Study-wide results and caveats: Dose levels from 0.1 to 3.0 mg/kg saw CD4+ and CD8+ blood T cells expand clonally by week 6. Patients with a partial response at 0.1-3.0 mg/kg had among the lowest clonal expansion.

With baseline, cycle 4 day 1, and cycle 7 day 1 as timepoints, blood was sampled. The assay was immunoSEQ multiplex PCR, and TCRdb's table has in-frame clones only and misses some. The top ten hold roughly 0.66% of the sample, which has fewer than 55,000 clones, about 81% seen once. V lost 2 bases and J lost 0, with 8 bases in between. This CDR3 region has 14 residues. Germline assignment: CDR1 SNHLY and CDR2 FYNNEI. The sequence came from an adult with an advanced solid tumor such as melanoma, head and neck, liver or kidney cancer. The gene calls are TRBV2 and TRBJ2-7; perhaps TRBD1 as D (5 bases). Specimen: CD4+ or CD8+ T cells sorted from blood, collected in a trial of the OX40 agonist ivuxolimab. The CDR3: CASSENRYSYEQYF. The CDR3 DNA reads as TGTGCCAGCAGTGAAAACAGGTACTCCTACGAGCAGTACTTC.